Listed here is a single T cell receptor beta chain. Antigen unknown. One end of the junction fails to match germline, which may point to a read error. The use of genomic DNA as template underpinned the TCR beta VDJ and CDR3 profiling. One entry per CDR3 protein, called by TCRdb with MiXCR from the reads. Here the sample spans hundreds of thousands of distinct CDR3 sequences, 55% to 75% being singletons. This record comes from a study of CD8+CD57+ T cells in acquired aplastic anemia. In the study overall: The study obtained an average of about 3.4 ug of DNA from sorted CD4+ and CD8+ cells.

Study findings and constraints: The same twenty-nine CD8+ CDR3 sequences occurred in patients and in controls.

The receptor comes from a human donor in good health, serving as a control. Sequencing used sorted CD4+, CD8+, or CD8+CD57+ T cells (not recorded which) from PBMCs.

This chain's CDR3 is CASSLLSGSWRRDF. The CDR3 bases are TGTGCCAGCAGCTTATTGTCGGGGTCTTGGAGGAGGGATTTC. The chain couples TRBV7-2 to TRBJ2-7, with a weak D call TRBD2 (6 bases). Per germline, CDR1 SGHTA and CDR2 FQGNSA. This CDR3 spans 14 amino acids.